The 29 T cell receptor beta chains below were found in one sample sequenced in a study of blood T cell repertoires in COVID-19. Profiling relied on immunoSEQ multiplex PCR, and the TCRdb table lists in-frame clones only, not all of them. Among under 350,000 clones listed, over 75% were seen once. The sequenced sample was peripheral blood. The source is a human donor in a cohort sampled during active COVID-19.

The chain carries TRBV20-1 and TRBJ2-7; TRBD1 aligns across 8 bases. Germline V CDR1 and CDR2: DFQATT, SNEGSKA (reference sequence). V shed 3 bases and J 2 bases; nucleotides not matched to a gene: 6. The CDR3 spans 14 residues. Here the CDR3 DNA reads TGCAGTGCTAGTGGACAGGGAGGAGCCTACGAGCAGTACTTC. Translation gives CSASGQGGAYEQYF.

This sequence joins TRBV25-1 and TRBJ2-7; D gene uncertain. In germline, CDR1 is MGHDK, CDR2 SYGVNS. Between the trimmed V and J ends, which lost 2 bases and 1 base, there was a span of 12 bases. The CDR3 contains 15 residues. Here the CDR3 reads CASSEDPSASYEQYF. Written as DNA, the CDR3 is TGTGCCAGCAGTGAAGATCCGTCTGCGTCCTACGAGCAGTACTTC.

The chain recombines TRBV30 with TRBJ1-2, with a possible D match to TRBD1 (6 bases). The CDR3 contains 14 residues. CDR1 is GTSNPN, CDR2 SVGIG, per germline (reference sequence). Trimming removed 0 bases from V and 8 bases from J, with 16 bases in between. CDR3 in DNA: TGTGCCTGGAGTGTGGGGCAGGGGTTAGGGGGCTACACCTTC. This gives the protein CAWSVGQGLGGYTF.

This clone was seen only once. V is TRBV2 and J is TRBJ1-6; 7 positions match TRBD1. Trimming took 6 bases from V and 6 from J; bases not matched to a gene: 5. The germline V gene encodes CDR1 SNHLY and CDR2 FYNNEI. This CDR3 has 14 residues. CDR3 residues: CASRGDSFNSPLHF. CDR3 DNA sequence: TGTGCCAGCAGAGGGGACAGTTTTAATTCACCCCTCCACTTT.

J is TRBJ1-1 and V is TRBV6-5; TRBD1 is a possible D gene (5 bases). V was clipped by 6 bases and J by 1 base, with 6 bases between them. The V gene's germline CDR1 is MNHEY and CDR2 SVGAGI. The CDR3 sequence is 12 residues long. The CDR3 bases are TGTGCCAGCAGCGACAGGAACACTGAAGCTTTCTTT. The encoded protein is CASSDRNTEAFF.

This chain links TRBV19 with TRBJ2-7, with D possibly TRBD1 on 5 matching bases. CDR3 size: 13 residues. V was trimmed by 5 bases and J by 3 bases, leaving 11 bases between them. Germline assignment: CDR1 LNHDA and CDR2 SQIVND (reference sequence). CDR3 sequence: CASSPVQGYEQYF. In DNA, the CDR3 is TGTGCCAGTAGTCCCGTCCAGGGCTACGAGCAGTACTTC.

The CDR3 here is CASSVTGSEQYF. The CDR3 region has the DNA TGTGCCAGCAGCGTAACAGGATCCGAGCAGTACTTC. The chain carries TRBV5-5 and TRBJ2-7; the D gene is possibly TRBD1 (5 bases). The germline V and J ends were trimmed by 4 bases and 6 bases, with 11 bases remaining between them. The CDR3 extends over 12 amino acids. Germline CDR1 SGHKS, CDR2 YYEKEE (reference sequence).

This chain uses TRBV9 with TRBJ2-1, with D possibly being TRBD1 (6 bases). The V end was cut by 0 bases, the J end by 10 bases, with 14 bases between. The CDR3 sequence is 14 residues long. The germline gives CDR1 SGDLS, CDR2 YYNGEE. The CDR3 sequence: CASSVALAGAEQFF. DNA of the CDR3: TGTGCCAGCAGCGTAGCTCTAGCAGGGGCCGAGCAGTTCTTC.

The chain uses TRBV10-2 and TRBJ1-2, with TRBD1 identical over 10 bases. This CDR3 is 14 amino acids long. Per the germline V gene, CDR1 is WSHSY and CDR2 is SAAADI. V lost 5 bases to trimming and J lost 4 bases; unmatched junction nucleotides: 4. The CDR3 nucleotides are TGCGCCAGCAGTTTGGGGACAGGGGTCTATGGCTACACCTTC. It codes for CASSLGTGVYGYTF.

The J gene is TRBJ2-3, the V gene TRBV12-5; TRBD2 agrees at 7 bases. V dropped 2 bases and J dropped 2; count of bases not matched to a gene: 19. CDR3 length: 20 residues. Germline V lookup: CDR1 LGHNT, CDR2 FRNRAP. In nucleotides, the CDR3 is TGTGCTAGTGGTTTGACACCCCTTGGGGCGGGGCGGGGGTACACAGATACGCAGTATTTT. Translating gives CASGLTPLGAGRGYTDTQYF.

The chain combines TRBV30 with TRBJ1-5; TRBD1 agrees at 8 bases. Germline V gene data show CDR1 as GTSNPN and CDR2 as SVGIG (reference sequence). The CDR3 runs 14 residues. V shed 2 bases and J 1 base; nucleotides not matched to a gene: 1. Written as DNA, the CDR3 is TGTGCCTGGAGTTGGACAGGGAGCAATCAGCCCCAGCATTTT. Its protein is CAWSWTGSNQPQHF.

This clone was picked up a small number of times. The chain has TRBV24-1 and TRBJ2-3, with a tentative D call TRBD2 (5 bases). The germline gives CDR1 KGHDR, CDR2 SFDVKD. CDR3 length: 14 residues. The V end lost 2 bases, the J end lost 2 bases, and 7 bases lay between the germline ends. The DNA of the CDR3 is TGTGCCACCAGTGATTCGGGATTCACAGATACGCAGTATTTT. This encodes CATSDSGFTDTQYF.

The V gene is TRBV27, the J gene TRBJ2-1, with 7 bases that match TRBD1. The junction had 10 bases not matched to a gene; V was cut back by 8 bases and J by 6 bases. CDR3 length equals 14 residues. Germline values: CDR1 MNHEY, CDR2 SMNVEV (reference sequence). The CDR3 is CASRLTGALNEQFF. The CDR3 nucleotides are TGTGCCAGCCGACTTACAGGGGCACTCAATGAGCAGTTCTTC.

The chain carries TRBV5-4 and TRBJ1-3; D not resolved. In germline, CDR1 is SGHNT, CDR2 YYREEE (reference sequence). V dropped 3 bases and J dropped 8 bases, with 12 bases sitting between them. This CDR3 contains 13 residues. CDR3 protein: CASSYQAIDTIYF. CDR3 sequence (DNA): TGTGCCAGCAGCTACCAGGCGATAGACACCATATATTTT.

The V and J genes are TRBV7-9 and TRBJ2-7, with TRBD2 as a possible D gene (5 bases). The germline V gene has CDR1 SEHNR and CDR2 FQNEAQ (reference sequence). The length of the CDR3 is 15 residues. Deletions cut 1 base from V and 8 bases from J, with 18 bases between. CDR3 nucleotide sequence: TGTGCCAGCAGCTTAGAACTAGGGATCTACGAGCAGCAGTACTTC. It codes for CASSLELGIYEQQYF.

The CDR3 DNA is TGCGCCAGCAGCCAAGATTCCACGGGAGTGGGCTTAGCACTGTTTTTT. Residues: CASSQDSTGVGLALFF. J is TRBJ1-4 and V is TRBV4-1; D is unresolved. There are 16 residues in the CDR3. V was trimmed by 0 bases and J by 13 bases, leaving 21 bases between them. Germline V gives CDR1 MGHRA, CDR2 YSYEKL.

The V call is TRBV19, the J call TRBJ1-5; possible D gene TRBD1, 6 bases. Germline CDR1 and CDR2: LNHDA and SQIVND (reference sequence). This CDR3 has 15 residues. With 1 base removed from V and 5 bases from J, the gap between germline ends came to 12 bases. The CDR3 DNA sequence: TGTGCCAGTAGTATAGCCCCGTCAGGGGATCAGCCCCAGCATTTT. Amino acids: CASSIAPSGDQPQHF.

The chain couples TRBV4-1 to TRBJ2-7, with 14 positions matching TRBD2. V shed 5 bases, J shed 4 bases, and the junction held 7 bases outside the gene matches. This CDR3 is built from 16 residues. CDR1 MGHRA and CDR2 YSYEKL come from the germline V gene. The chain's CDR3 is CASSSGTSGGVYEQYF. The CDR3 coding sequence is TGCGCCAGCAGCAGCGGGACTAGCGGGGGAGTATACGAGCAGTACTTC.

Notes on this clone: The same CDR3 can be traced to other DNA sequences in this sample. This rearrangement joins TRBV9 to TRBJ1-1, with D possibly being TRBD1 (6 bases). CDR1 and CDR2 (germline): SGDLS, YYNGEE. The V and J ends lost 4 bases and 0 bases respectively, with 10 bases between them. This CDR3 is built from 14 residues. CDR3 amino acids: CASSTDSLNTEAFF. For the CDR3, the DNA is TGTGCCAGCAGCACGGACAGTCTGAACACTGAAGCTTTCTTT.

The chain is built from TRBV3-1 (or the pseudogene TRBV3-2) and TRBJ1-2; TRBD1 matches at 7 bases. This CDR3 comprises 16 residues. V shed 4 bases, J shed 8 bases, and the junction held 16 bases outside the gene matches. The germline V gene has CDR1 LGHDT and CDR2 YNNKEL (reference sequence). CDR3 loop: CASSRRYRGLTGGYTF. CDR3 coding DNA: TGTGCCAGCAGCCGGCGTTACAGGGGTCTAACGGGGGGCTACACCTTC.

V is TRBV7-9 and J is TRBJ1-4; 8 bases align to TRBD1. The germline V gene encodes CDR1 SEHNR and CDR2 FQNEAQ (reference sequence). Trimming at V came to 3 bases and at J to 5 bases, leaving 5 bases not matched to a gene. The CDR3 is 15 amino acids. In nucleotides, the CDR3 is TGTGCCAGCAGCTTGGACAGGGTTACAAATGAAAAACTGTTTTTT. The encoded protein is CASSLDRVTNEKLFF.

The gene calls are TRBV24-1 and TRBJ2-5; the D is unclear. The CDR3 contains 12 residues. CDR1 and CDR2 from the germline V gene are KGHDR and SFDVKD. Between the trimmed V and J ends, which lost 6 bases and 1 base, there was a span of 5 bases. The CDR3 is CATSNSQETQYF. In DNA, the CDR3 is TGTGCCACCAGTAACAGCCAAGAGACCCAGTACTTC.

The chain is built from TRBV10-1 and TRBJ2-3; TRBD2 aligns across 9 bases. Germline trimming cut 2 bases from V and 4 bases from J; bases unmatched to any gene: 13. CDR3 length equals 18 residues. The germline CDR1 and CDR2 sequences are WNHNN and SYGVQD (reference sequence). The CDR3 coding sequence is TGCGCCAGCAGTGAGCCTTCGATGGCGGGGGGGCCGGCAGATACGCAGTATTTT. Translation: CASSEPSMAGGPADTQYF.

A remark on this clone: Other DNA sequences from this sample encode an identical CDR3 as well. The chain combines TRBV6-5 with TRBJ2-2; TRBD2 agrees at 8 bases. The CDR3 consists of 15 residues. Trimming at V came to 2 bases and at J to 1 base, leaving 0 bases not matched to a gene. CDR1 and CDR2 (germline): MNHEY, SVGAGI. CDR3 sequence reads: CASSYSGGNTGELFF. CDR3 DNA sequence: TGTGCCAGCAGTTACAGCGGGGGGAACACCGGGGAGCTGTTTTTT.

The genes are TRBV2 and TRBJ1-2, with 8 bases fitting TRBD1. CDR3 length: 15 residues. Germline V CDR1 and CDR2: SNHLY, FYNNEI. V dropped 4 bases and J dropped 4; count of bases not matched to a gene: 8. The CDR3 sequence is CASSGPTGEGYGYTF. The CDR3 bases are TGTGCCAGCAGTGGGCCGACAGGGGAGGGCTATGGCTACACCTTC.

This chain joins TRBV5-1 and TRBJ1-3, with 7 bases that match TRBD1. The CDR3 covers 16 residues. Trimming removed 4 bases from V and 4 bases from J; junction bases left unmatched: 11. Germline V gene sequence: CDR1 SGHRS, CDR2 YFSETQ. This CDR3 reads CASSERQGGAGNTIYF. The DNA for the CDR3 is TGCGCCAGCAGCGAAAGACAGGGTGGGGCAGGAAACACCATATATTTT.

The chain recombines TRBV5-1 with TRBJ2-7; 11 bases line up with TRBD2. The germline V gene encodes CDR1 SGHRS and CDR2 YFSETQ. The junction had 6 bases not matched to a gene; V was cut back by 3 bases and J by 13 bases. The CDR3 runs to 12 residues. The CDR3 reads CASSSLAGGLYF. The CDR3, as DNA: TGCGCCAGCAGCTCGCTAGCGGGGGGCCTCTACTTC. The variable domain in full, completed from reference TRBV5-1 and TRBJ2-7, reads KAGVTQTPRYLIKTRGQQVTLSCSPISGHRSVSWYQQTPGQGLQFLFEYFSETQRNKGNFPGRFSGRQFSNSRSEMNVSTLELGDSALYLCASSSLAGGLYFGPGTRLTVT.

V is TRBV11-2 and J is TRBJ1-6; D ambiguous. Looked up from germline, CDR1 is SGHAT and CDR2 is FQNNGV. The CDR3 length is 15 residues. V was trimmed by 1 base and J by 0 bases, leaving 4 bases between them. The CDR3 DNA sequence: TGTGCCAGCAGCTTAGCCCGCTCCTATAATTCACCCCTCCACTTT. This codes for CASSLARSYNSPLHF.

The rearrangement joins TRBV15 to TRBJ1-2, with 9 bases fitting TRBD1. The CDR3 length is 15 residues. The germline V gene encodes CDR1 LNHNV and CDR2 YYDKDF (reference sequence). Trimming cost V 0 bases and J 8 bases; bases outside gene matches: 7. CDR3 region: CATSRDNRGLGGYTF. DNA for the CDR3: TGTGCCACCAGCAGAGATAACAGGGGGCTTGGAGGCTACACCTTC.